The following is a TCR beta chain sequence with its context. Its target is unknown. This sample stems from a study of identical twins. General observations from the study: The conclusions drew on cross-sectional statistical analysis instead of tracking the same donors. In cord blood, abundant beta clonotypes had fewer insertions; memory showed no trend. Beta out-of-frame sequences displayed a weaker excess of sharing between twins.

Unmatched junction bases numbered 14, after V lost 6 bases and J lost 8 bases. The CDR3 spans 17 residues. Per germline, CDR1 MNHEY and CDR2 SMNVEV (reference sequence). Carrying unique molecular identifiers, the cDNA also gained a universal primer site through template switching. MiXCR was run by TCRdb on the 5' RACE reads, yielding one entry per CDR3 protein. The sample consists of fewer than 900,000 distinct CDR3 sequences, roughly 20% of them appearing once. The same sample was also used in a study of T cells expressing NK-cell markers.

This sequence was found in a woman between 18 and 29 years old in good health. The sample comprised PBMCs. V usage is TRBV27 and J usage is TRBJ2-1, with 12 bases lining up with TRBD2. The CDR3 nucleotides read TGTGCCAGCAGCCTAGGCCCTTCTAGCGGGGGGGCTTATGAGCAGTTCTTC. Its translation: CASSLGPSSGGAYEQFF.